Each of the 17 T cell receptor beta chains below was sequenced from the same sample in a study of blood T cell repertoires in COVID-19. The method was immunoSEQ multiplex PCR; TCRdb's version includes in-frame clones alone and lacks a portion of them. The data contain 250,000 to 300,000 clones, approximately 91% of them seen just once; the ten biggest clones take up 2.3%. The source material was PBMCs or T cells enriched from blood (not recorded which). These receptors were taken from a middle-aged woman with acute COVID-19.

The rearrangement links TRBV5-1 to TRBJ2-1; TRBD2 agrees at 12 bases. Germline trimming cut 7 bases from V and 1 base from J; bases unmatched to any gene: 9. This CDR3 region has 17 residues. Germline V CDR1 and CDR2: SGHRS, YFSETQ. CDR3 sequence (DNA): TGCGCCAGCCAGACTACTAGCGGGAGGAGATCCTACAATGAGCAGTTCTTC. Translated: CASQTTSGRRSYNEQFF. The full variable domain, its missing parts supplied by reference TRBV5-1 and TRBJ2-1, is KAGVTQTPRYLIKTRGQQVTLSCSPISGHRSVSWYQQTPGQGLQFLFEYFSETQRNKGNFPGRFSGRQFSNSRSEMNVSTLELGDSALYLCASQTTSGRRSYNEQFFGPGTRLTVL.

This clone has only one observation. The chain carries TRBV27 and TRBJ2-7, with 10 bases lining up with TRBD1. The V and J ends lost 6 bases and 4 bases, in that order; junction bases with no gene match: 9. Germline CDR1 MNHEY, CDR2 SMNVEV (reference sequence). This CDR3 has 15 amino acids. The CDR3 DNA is TGTGCCAGCAGCCCGACCGGGACAGGGGTTTACGAGCAGTACTTC. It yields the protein CASSPTGTGVYEQYF.

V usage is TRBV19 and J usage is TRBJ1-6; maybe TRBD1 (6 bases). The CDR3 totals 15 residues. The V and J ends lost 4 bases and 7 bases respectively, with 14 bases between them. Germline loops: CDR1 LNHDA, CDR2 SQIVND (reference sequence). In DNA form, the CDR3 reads TGTGCCAGTAGTAATTTCCGGACAGAGAATTCACCCCTCCACTTT. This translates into CASSNFRTENSPLHF.

The CDR3, as DNA: TGCAGCGTTGTGCCCTCGGCGGGTTACAATGAGCAGTTCTTC. Translating gives CSVVPSAGYNEQFF. The rearrangement uses TRBV29-1 and TRBJ2-1, with D perhaps matching TRBD2 (5 bases). V was shortened by 4 bases and J by 4 bases, with 14 bases between the two germline ends. Germline V gene sequence: CDR1 SQVTM, CDR2 ANQGSEA. This CDR3 has 14 residues.

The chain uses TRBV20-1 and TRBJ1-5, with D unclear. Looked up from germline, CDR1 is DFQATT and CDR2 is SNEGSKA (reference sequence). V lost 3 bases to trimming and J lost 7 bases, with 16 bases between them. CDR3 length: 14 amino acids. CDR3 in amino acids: CSASAGVVEQPQHF. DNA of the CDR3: TGCAGTGCTAGTGCCGGGGTCGTAGAGCAGCCCCAGCATTTT.

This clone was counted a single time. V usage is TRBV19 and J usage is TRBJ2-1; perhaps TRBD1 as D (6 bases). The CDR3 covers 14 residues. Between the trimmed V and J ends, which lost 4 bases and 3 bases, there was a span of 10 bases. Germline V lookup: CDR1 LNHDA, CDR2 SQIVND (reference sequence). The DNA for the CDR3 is TGTGCCAGTAGTAAGGACAGTAACTACAATGAGCAGTTCTTC. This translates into CASSKDSNYNEQFF.

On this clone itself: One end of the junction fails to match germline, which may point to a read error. CDR3 sequence: CANSPQRERGAGELFF. CDR3 sequence (DNA): TGTGCCAACTCACCACAGAGGGAACGCGGGGCCGGGGAGCTGTTTTTT. V and J are TRBV18 and TRBJ2-2; weak D call: TRBD2 (6 bases). CDR3 length: 16 residues. Germline CDR1 reads KGHSH; CDR2 reads LQKENI.

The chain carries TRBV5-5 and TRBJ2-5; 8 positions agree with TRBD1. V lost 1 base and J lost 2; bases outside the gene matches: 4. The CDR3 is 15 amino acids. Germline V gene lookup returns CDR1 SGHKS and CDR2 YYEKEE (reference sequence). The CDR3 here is CASSLITGGQETQYF. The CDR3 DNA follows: TGTGCCAGCAGCTTGATAACAGGGGGGCAAGAGACCCAGTACTTC.

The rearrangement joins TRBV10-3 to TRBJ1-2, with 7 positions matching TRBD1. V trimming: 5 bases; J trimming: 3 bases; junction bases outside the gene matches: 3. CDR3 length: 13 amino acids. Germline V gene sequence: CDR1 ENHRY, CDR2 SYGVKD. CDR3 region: CAISLTGYYGYTF. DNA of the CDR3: TGTGCCATCAGTTTGACAGGGTACTATGGCTACACCTTC.

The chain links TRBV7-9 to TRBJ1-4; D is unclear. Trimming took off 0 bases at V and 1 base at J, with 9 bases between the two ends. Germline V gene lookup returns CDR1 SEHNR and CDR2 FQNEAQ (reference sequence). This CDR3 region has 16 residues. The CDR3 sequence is CASSLALAGTNEKLFF. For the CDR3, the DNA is TGTGCCAGCAGCTTAGCTCTGGCAGGAACTAATGAAAAACTGTTTTTT.

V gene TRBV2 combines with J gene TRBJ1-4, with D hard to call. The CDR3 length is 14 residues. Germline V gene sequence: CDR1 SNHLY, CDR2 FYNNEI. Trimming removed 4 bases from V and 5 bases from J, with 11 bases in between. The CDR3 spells CASSAHGINEKLFF. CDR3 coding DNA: TGTGCCAGCAGTGCGCATGGCATAAATGAAAAACTGTTTTTT.

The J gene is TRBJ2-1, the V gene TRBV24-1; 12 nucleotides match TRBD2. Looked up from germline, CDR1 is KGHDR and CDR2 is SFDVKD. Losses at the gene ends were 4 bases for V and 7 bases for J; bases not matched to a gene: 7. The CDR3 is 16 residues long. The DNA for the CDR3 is TGTGCCACCAGTGACTCCACTAGCGGGAGGCTAAATGAGCAGTTCTTC. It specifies CATSDSTSGRLNEQFF.

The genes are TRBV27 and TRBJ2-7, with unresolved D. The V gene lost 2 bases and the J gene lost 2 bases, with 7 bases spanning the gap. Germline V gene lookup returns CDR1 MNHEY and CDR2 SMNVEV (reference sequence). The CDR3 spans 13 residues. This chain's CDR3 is CASSLGLAYEQYF. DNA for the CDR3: TGTGCCAGCAGTTTAGGCCTCGCCTACGAGCAGTACTTC.

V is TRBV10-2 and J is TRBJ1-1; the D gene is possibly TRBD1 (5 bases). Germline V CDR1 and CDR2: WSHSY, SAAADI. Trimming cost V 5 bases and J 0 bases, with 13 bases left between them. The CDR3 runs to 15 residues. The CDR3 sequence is CASSPPGILNTEAFF. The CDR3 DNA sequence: TGCGCCAGCAGTCCACCAGGGATATTGAACACTGAAGCTTTCTTT.

The CDR3 loop is CASIEQGWGYTF. For the CDR3, the DNA is TGTGCCAGCATCGAACAGGGCTGGGGCTACACCTTC. V and J are TRBV2 and TRBJ1-2; a possible D gene is TRBD1 (6 bases). CDR3 size: 12 residues. Germline V lookup: CDR1 SNHLY, CDR2 FYNNEI. The ends were cut back, 7 bases at V and 8 bases at J, with 14 bases in the middle.

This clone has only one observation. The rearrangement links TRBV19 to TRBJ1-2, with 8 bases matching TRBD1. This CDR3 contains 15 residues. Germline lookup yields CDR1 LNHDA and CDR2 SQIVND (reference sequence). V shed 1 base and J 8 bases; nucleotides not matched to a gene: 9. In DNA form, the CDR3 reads TGTGCCAGTAGTATAGCGGGTTCAGGGGGCCGGGGCTACACCTTC. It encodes CASSIAGSGGRGYTF. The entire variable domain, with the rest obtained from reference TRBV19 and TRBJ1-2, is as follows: DGGITQSPKYLFRKEGQNVTLSCEQNLNHDAMYWYRQDPGQGLRLIYYSQIVNDFQKGDIAEGYSVSREKKESFPLTVTSAQKNPTAFYLCASSIAGSGGRGYTFGSGTRLTVV.

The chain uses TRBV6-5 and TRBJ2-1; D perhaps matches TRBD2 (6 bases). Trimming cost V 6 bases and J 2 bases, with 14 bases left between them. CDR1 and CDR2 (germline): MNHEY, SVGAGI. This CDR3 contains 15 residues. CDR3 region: CASRQTRAAYNEQFF. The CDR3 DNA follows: TGTGCCAGCAGACAGACTAGGGCCGCCTACAATGAGCAGTTCTTC.